This TCR beta chain was found in a study of response to subunit inactivated influenza vaccine. Study-wide findings and caveats: Each seasonal influenza vaccination recruits few new T cells, the authors suggested.

The CDR3 runs 16 residues. Deletions cut 1 base from V and 1 base from J, with 11 bases between. Germline V gene sequence: CDR1 SGHKS, CDR2 YYEKEE (reference sequence). MiXCR, run by TCRdb on the RT-PCR reads, gives a single entry per CDR3 protein. The top ten hold 1.9% of the sample, which has 450,000 to 550,000 distinct CDR3 sequences, 25% seen once. Comment on this clonotype: Its specificity is unknown.

The rearrangement joins TRBV5-5 to TRBJ2-2, with D perhaps matching TRBD2 (6 bases). The sequence derives from a man aged 50-60 years who received an inactivated influenza vaccine. Specimen: CD4+ T cells sorted from PBMCs, collected more than 4 days after vaccination. The CDR3, as DNA: TGTGCCAGCAGCTTGTTCGGGGGAGTGAACACCGGGGAGCTGTTTTTT. Amino acid sequence: CASSLFGGVNTGELFF.